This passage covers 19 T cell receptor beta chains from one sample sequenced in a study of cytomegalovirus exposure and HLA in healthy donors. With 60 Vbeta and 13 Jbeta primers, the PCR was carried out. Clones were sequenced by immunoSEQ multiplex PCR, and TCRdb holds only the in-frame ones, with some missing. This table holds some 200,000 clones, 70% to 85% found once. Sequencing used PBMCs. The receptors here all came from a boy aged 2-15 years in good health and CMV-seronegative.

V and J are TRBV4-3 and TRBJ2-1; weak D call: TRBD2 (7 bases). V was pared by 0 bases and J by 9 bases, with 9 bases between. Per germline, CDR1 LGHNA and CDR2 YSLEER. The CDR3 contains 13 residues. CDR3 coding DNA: TGCGCCAGCAGCCAAGATAGGGGGGGTGAGCAGTTCTTC. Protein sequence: CASSQDRGGEQFF.

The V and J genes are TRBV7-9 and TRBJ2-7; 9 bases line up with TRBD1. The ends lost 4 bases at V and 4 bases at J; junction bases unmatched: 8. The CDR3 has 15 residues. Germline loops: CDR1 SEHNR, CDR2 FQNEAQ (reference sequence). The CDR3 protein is CASSSAGTGIYEQYF. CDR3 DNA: TGTGCCAGCAGCTCCGCCGGGACAGGGATTTACGAGCAGTACTTC.

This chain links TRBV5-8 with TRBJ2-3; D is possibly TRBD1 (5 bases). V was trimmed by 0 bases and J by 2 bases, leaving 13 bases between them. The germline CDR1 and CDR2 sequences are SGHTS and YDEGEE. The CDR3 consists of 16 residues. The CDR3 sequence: CASSLAQGPSTDTQYF. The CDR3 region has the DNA TGTGCCAGCAGCTTGGCCCAGGGTCCATCCACAGATACGCAGTATTTT.

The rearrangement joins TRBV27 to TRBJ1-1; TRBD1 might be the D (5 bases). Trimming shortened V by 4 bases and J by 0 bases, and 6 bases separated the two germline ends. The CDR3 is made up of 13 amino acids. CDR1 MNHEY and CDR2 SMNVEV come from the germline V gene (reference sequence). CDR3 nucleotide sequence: TGTGCCAGCAGTTACAGGATGAACACTGAAGCTTTCTTT. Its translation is CASSYRMNTEAFF.

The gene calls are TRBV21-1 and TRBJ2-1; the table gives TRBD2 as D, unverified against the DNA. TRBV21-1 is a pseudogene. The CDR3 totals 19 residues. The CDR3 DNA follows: TGTGCCAGCAGCAAAGCCGGGATCGGGAAGCGGGGATGCTACAATGAGCAGTTCTTC. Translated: CASSKAGIGKRGCYNEQFF.

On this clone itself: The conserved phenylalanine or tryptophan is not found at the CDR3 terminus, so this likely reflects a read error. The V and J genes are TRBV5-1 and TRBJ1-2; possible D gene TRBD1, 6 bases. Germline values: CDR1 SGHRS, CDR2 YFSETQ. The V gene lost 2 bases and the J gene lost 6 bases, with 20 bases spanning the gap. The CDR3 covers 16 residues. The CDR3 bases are TGCGCCAGCAGCTTCATACCAGGGGAGGGCTTTAATGGCTACACCCTC. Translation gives CASSFIPGEGFNGYTL.

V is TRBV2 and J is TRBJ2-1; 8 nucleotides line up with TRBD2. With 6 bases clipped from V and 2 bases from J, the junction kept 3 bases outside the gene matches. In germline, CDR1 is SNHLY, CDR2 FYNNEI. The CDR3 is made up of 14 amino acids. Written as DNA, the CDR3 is TGTGCCAGCAGACAACTAGCGGCCTACAATGAGCAGTTCTTC. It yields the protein CASRQLAAYNEQFF.

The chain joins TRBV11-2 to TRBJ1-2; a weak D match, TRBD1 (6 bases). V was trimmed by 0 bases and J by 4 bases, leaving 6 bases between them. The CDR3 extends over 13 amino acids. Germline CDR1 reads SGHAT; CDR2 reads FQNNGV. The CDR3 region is CASSLEQGYGYTF. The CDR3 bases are TGTGCCAGCAGCTTAGAACAGGGCTATGGCTACACCTTC.

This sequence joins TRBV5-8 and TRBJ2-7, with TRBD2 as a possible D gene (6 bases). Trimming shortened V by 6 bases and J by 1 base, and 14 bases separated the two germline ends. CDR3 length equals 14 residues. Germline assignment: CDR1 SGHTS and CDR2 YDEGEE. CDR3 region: CASTQLGLSYEQYF. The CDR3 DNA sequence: TGTGCCAGCACCCAGCTGGGACTTTCCTACGAGCAGTACTTC.

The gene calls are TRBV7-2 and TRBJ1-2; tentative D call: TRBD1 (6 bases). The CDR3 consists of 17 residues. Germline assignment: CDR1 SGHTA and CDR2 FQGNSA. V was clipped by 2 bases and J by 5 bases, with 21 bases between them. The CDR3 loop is CASSLLGTIQGGYGYTF. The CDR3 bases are TGTGCCAGCAGCTTACTGGGGACAATTCAGGGAGGGTATGGCTACACCTTC.

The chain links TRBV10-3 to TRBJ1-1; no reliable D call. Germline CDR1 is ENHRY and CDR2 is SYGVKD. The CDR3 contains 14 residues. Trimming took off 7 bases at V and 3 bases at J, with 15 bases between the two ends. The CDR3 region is CAITSGVQDTEAFF. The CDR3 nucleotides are TGTGCCATCACTTCCGGGGTTCAGGACACTGAAGCTTTCTTT.

The CDR3 protein is CASSLWGDSTDTQYF. DNA for the CDR3: TGTGCCAGCAGCTTATGGGGGGACAGCACAGATACGCAGTATTTT. The genes are TRBV7-9 and TRBJ2-3; D possibly corresponds to TRBD2 (6 bases). This CDR3 spans 15 amino acids. Between the trimmed V and J ends, which lost 2 bases and 0 bases, there was a span of 9 bases. Germline assignment: CDR1 SEHNR and CDR2 FQNEAQ (reference sequence).

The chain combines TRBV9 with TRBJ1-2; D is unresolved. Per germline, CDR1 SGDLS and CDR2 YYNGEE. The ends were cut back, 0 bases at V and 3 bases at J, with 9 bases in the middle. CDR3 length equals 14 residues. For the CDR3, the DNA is TGTGCCAGCAGCGTAGATTACGGGTACTATGGCTACACCTTC. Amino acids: CASSVDYGYYGYTF. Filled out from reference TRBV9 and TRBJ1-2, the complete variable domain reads DSGVTQTPKHLITATGQRVTLRCSPRSGDLSVYWYQQSLDQGLQFLIQYYNGEERAKGNILERFSAQQFPDLHSELNLSSLELGDSALYFCASSVDYGYYGYTFGSGTRLTVV.

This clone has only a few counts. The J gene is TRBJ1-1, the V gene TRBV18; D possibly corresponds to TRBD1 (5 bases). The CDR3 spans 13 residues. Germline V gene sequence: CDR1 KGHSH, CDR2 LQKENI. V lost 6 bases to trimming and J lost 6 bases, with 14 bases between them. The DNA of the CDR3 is TGTGCCAGCTCCCAGGGAGGCGTCGCTGAAGCTTTCTTT. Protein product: CASSQGGVAEAFF.

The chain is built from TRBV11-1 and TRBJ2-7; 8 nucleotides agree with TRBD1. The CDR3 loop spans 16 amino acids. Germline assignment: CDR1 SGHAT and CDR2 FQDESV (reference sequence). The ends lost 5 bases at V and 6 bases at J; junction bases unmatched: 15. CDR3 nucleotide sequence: TGTGCCAGCAGCCCCGGACAGGGTAAGGCCTTGTCCGAGCAGTACTTC. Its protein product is CASSPGQGKALSEQYF.

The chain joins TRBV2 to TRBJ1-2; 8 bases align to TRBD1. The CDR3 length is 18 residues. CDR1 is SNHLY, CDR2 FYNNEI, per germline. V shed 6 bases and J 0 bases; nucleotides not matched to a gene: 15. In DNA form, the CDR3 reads TGTGCCAGCAGGATAACGCCAACCGGGACAGGATCTAACTATGGCTACACCTTC. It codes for CASRITPTGTGSNYGYTF.

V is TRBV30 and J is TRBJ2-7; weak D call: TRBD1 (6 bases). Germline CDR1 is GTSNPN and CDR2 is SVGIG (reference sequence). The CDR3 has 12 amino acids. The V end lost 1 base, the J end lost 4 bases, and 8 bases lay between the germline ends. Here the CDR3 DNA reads TGTGCCTGGAGTGCGACAGGTTACGAGCAGTACTTC. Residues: CAWSATGYEQYF.

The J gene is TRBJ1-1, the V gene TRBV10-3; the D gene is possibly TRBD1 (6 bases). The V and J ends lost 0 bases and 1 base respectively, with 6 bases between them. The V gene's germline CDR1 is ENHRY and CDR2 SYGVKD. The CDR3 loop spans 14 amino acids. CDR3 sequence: CAISESRGNTEAFF. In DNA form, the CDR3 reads TGTGCCATCAGTGAGTCCAGGGGGAACACTGAAGCTTTCTTT.

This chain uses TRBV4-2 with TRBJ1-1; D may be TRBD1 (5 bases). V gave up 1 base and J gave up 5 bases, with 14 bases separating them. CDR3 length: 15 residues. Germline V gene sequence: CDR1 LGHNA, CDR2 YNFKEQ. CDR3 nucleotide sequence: TGTGCCAGCAGCCAAGCACGGGGGGGACGGACTGAAGCTTTCTTT. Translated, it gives CASSQARGGRTEAFF.